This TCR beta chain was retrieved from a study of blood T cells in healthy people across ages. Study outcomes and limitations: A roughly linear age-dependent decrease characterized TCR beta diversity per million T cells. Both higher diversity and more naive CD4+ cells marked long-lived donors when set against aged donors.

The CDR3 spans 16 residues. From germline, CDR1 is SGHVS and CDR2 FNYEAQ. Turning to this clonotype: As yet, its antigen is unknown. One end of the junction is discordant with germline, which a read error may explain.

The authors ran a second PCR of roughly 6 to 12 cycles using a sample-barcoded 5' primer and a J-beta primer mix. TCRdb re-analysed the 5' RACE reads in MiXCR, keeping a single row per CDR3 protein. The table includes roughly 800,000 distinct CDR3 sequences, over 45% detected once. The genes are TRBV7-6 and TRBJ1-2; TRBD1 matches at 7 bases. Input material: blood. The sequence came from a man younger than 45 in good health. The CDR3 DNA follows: TGTGCCAGCAGCCCGAGGGGACAGACTCACTCCTATAGCTACACCTTC. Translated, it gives CASSPRGQTHSYSYTF.